Shown below are 28 T cell receptor beta chains from a single sample sequenced in a study of T cell repertoires in cytomegalovirus infection. TCRdb fed the reads into MiXCR, producing one record per CDR3 protein. The sample contains 150,000 to 200,000 distinct CDR3 sequences, about a fifth of which appear only once. No antigen is known for these receptors. The source was CD8+ T cells from cultured PBMCs, collected from culture after CMV antigen stimulation. All receptors derive from a human donor in good health (CMV status not recorded). Some clones in this sample may be carry-over from other donors' samples.

This clonotype was picked up a small number of times. This rearrangement joins TRBV7-6 to TRBJ1-1; maybe TRBD1 (6 bases). V gave up 0 bases and J gave up 2 bases, with 10 bases separating them. The CDR3 has 15 amino acids. Germline CDR1 SGHVS, CDR2 FNYEAQ. The CDR3 is CASSLAGGGNTEAFF. As DNA, the CDR3 is TGTGCCAGCAGCTTAGCGGGGGGCGGAAACACTGAAGCTTTCTTT. Looking up the rest from reference TRBV7-6 and TRBJ1-1 gives the full variable domain: GAGVSQSPRYKVTKRGQDVALRCDPISGHVSLYWYRQALGQGPEFLTYFNYEAQQDKSGLPNDRFSAERPEGSISTLTIQRTEQRDSAMYRCASSLAGGGNTEAFFGQGTRLTVV.

This clonotype counts as medium-sized. The chain has TRBV7-8 and TRBJ2-5; possible D gene TRBD2, 6 bases. Trimming cost V 1 base and J 3 bases, with 12 bases left between them. Germline-derived CDR1 and CDR2 are SGHVS and FQNEAQ. The CDR3 has 15 residues. The CDR3 nucleotides are TGTGCCAGCAGCTTAGTGGTGGACTACAAAGAGACCCAGTACTTC. Protein sequence: CASSLVVDYKETQYF.

This clonotype was counted a few times. This chain links TRBV7-9 with TRBJ2-7; TRBD1 matches 7 bases. This CDR3 spans 15 amino acids. Germline-derived CDR1 and CDR2 are SEHNR and FQNEAQ (reference sequence). J gave up 6 bases and V 8 bases, and 16 bases lay outside the gene matches. The CDR3 here is CASEALTGAASEQYF. The DNA of the CDR3 is TGTGCCAGCGAGGCCTTAACAGGGGCCGCAAGCGAGCAGTACTTC.

This clonotype was observed at least ten times. The V gene is TRBV28, the J gene TRBJ2-7, with D possibly TRBD1 on 5 matching bases. Germline V gives CDR1 MDHEN, CDR2 SYDVKM. With 6 bases removed from V and 5 bases from J, the gap between germline ends came to 14 bases. The CDR3 spans 13 residues. The CDR3 is CASSRFGANEQYF. In nucleotides, the CDR3 is TGTGCCAGCAGCAGATTTGGGGCAAACGAGCAGTACTTC.

This clonotype was counted only a few times. J is TRBJ1-2 and V is TRBV20-1, with D unclear. This CDR3 is 16 amino acids long. With 2 bases removed from V and 3 bases from J, the gap between germline ends came to 19 bases. The V gene's germline CDR1 is DFQATT and CDR2 SNEGSKA (reference sequence). The CDR3 coding sequence is TGCAGTGCTAGACATCCCCGACTCCCGCGGCACTATGGCTACACCTTC. Translation gives CSARHPRLPRHYGYTF.

The chain joins TRBV7-9 to TRBJ2-1; weak D call: TRBD2 (6 bases). Trimming stripped 5 bases from V and 0 bases from J, with 14 bases between. The V gene's germline CDR1 is SEHNR and CDR2 FQNEAQ (reference sequence). The CDR3 contains 16 residues. This CDR3 is CASSAGGACSYNEQFF. CDR3 DNA: TGTGCCAGCAGCGCCGGCGGGGCCTGCTCCTACAATGAGCAGTTCTTC.

The chain has TRBV7-9 and TRBJ2-7; 11 positions match TRBD1. J gave up 6 bases and V 5 bases, and 6 bases lay outside the gene matches. Germline-derived CDR1 and CDR2 are SEHNR and FQNEAQ (reference sequence). The CDR3 loop spans 14 amino acids. The CDR3 sequence: CASSAGQGDTEQYF. CDR3 nucleotides: TGTGCCAGCAGCGCGGGACAGGGGGACACCGAGCAGTACTTC.

In its sample, this clonotype was seen many times. The genes are TRBV9 and TRBJ2-1, with 12 bases aligning to TRBD2. Germline CDR1 reads SGDLS; CDR2 reads YYNGEE. V was pared by 3 bases and J by 4 bases, with 2 bases of the junction left unmatched. The CDR3 extends over 15 amino acids. The CDR3, as DNA: TGTGCCAGCAGCGCTAGCGGGGGGGCATACAATGAGCAGTTCTTC. This encodes CASSASGGAYNEQFF.

The J gene is TRBJ1-3, the V gene TRBV27; TRBD1 matches 8 bases. The junction had 18 bases not matched to a gene; V was cut back by 5 bases and J by 9 bases. The germline CDR1 and CDR2 sequences are MNHEY and SMNVEV (reference sequence). This CDR3 is 17 amino acids long. DNA of the CDR3: TGTGCCAGCAGTCCCACGGCCGCCCGTCAGGGGGCAGGCACCATATATTTT. The encoded protein is CASSPTAARQGAGTIYF.

This clonotype appeared a few times. This sequence joins TRBV4-3 and TRBJ1-4; no reliable D call. Germline V lookup: CDR1 LGHNA, CDR2 YSLEER. The CDR3 length is 13 residues. Deletions cut 4 bases from V and 8 bases from J, with 11 bases between. As DNA, the CDR3 is TGCGCCAGCAGCCCAGGTCGGGAGGAAAAACTGTTTTTT. Residues: CASSPGREEKLFF.

This clonotype appeared a few times. The V call is TRBV28, the J call TRBJ2-4, with 7 bases fitting TRBD2. In germline, CDR1 is MDHEN, CDR2 SYDVKM. CDR3 size: 12 residues. Trimming took 3 bases from V and 11 from J; bases not matched to a gene: 4. The CDR3 spells CASSFRGDLQYF. Here the CDR3 DNA reads TGTGCCAGCAGTTTTCGGGGGGACCTTCAGTACTTC. Full variable domain (rest looked up from reference TRBV28 and TRBJ2-4): DVKVTQSSRYLVKRTGEKVFLECVQDMDHENMFWYRQDPGLGLRLIYFSYDVKMKEKGDIPEGYSVSREKKERFSLILESASTNQTSMYLCASSFRGDLQYFGAGTRLSVL.

This clonotype was recorded a few times. The rearrangement joins TRBV7-2 to TRBJ1-5, with no clear D. The germline gives CDR1 SGHTA, CDR2 FQGNSA. Trimming took off 1 base at V and 3 bases at J, with 4 bases between the two ends. This CDR3 contains 13 residues. CDR3 sequence: CASSLGVNQPQHF. The CDR3 DNA reads TGTGCCAGCAGCTTAGGGGTCAATCAGCCCCAGCATTTT.

The rearrangement links TRBV7-8 to TRBJ2-2, with D uncertain. The V end lost 1 base, the J end lost 7 bases, and 7 bases lay between the germline ends. The CDR3 consists of 13 residues. Germline CDR1 SGHVS, CDR2 FQNEAQ. CDR3 loop: CASSLGPVGELFF. CDR3 DNA sequence: TGTGCCAGCAGCTTAGGACCGGTCGGGGAGCTGTTTTTT.

The chain links TRBV6-6 to TRBJ1-5; TRBD1 matches at 9 bases. CDR3 length: 17 amino acids. Germline V gene lookup returns CDR1 MNHNY and CDR2 SVGAGI (reference sequence). Germline trimming cut 2 bases from V and 0 bases from J; bases unmatched to any gene: 5. CDR3 sequence (DNA): TGTGCCAGCAGTTACGGCGGGACAGGGTATAGCAATCAGCCCCAGCATTTT. Translating gives CASSYGGTGYSNQPQHF.

This chain connects TRBV28 to TRBJ2-7; maybe TRBD2 (8 bases). The CDR3 length is 18 residues. Germline assignment: CDR1 MDHEN and CDR2 SYDVKM. V lost 6 bases, J lost 3 bases, and 27 bases lay in between. CDR3 sequence: CASSHGTGGTDSGYEQYF. In nucleotides, the CDR3 is TGTGCCAGCAGCCACGGGACGGGGGGGACAGACTCGGGCTACGAGCAGTACTTC. The full variable domain, with the rest looked up from reference TRBV28 and TRBJ2-7, is DVKVTQSSRYLVKRTGEKVFLECVQDMDHENMFWYRQDPGLGLRLIYFSYDVKMKEKGDIPEGYSVSREKKERFSLILESASTNQTSMYLCASSHGTGGTDSGYEQYFGPGTRLTVT.

In the case of this clonotype: A read error may explain this, as a much larger clone is one base away. The V and J genes are TRBV7-2 and TRBJ2-5, with TRBD2 matching 11 bases. Per the germline V gene, CDR1 is SGHTA and CDR2 is FQGNSA. J was trimmed by 7 bases and V by 5 bases; bases with no gene match: 12. The CDR3 sequence is 16 residues long. The CDR3 sequence: CASSPIAGGPGRTQYF. CDR3 in DNA: TGTGCCAGCAGCCCGATAGCGGGAGGGCCCGGAAGGACCCAGTACTTC.

The V and J genes are TRBV7-6 and TRBJ1-1; D remains unclear. With 2 bases removed from V and 0 bases from J, the gap between germline ends came to 7 bases. The CDR3 totals 14 residues. Looked up from germline, CDR1 is SGHVS and CDR2 is FNYEAQ. CDR3 sequence reads: CASSLMGLNTEAFF. In DNA, the CDR3 is TGTGCCAGCAGCTTAATGGGGTTGAACACTGAAGCTTTCTTT.

In its sample, this clonotype was seen many times. The genes are TRBV6-5 and TRBJ2-7; 10 nucleotides match TRBD2. Germline values: CDR1 MNHEY, CDR2 SVGAGI. The CDR3 totals 15 residues. Trimming took 6 bases from V and 3 from J; bases not matched to a gene: 8. The CDR3 sequence is CASSLASGGDYEQYF. CDR3 nucleotides: TGTGCCAGCAGCCTGGCTAGCGGGGGTGACTACGAGCAGTACTTC.

This clonotype is termed medium-sized (0.01 to 0.1%). The J gene is TRBJ2-3, the V gene TRBV27; D not resolved. V lost 3 bases and J 4 bases, leaving 2 bases between the germline ends. CDR3 size: 11 residues. The germline gives CDR1 MNHEY, CDR2 SMNVEV (reference sequence). CDR3 sequence reads: CASSFSDTQYF. Written as DNA, the CDR3 is TGTGCCAGCAGTTTTTCAGATACGCAGTATTTT.

J is TRBJ1-5 and V is TRBV7-8; D perhaps matches TRBD1 (5 bases). Deletions cut 5 bases from V and 7 bases from J, with 15 bases between. The germline V gene has CDR1 SGHVS and CDR2 FQNEAQ. This CDR3 region has 14 residues. CDR3 in amino acids: CASSPRAGRQPQHF. The CDR3 region has the DNA TGTGCCAGCAGCCCCAGAGCAGGGAGGCAGCCCCAGCATTTT. The full variable domain, its missing parts supplied by reference TRBV7-8 and TRBJ1-5, is GAGVSQSPRYKVAKRGQDVALRCDPISGHVSLFWYQQALGQGPEFLTYFQNEAQLDKSGLPSDRFFAERPEGSVSTLKIQRTQQEDSAVYLCASSPRAGRQPQHFGDGTRLSIL.

This clonotype has only a few counts. V and J are TRBV7-9 and TRBJ2-3; TRBD2 matches 12 bases. Germline CDR1 and CDR2: SEHNR and FQNEAQ (reference sequence). Trimming at V came to 5 bases and at J to 1 base, leaving 10 bases not matched to a gene. This CDR3 contains 18 residues. The DNA of the CDR3 is TGTGCCAGCAGCACAGAAATTCGGACTAGCGGGGGCACAGATACGCAGTATTTT. Translating gives CASSTEIRTSGGTDTQYF.

The V call is TRBV7-2, the J call TRBJ2-7; TRBD2 matches 9 bases. The CDR3 sequence is 16 residues long. J was trimmed by 2 bases and V by 5 bases; bases with no gene match: 10. The germline gives CDR1 SGHTA, CDR2 FQGNSA. The CDR3 DNA follows: TGTGCCAGCAGCCTCCCGACTAGCGGCTATACCTACGAGCAGTACTTC. Its translation is CASSLPTSGYTYEQYF.

The chain recombines TRBV6-5 with TRBJ1-4, with 8 bases identical to TRBD1. The CDR3 has 14 residues. V lost 4 bases to trimming and J lost 8 bases; unmatched junction nucleotides: 6. Germline loops: CDR1 MNHEY, CDR2 SVGAGI. Here the CDR3 reads CASSSQGAVEKLFF. CDR3 DNA sequence: TGTGCCAGCAGTTCGCAGGGGGCGGTCGAAAAACTGTTTTTT.

This clonotype was detected many times. This chain links TRBV7-2 with TRBJ2-5; tentative D call: TRBD2 (5 bases). Trimming left V 2 bases short and J 5 bases short, with 24 bases between. In germline, CDR1 is SGHTA, CDR2 FQGNSA. The CDR3 is made up of 18 amino acids. In DNA form, the CDR3 reads TGTGCCAGCAGCTTATTCCCTCAACGGGATCCCATGGAGGAGACCCAGTACTTC. Amino acid sequence: CASSLFPQRDPMEETQYF.

This clonotype was recorded a few times. The rearrangement uses TRBV7-6 and TRBJ1-1; D unclear. This CDR3 spans 17 amino acids. V was pared by 0 bases and J by 0 bases, with 14 bases between. Germline values: CDR1 SGHVS, CDR2 FNYEAQ. As DNA, the CDR3 is TGTGCCAGCAGCTTAGCCATGGGTGCAGCCCTGAACACTGAAGCTTTCTTT. Translation gives CASSLAMGAALNTEAFF.

The rearrangement uses TRBV12-3 or TRBV12-4 and TRBJ2-1; TRBD2 aligns across 13 bases. The CDR3 length is 16 residues. Trimming cost V 6 bases and J 9 bases; bases outside gene matches: 11. The CDR3 loop is CASSLILAGGHSEQFF. The CDR3 DNA is TGTGCCAGCAGCCTCATACTAGCGGGGGGGCATAGTGAGCAGTTCTTC.

CDR3 residues: CASSEYFGDNEQFF. The CDR3 DNA reads TGTGCCAGCAGTGAGTACTTCGGGGACAATGAGCAGTTCTTC. This sequence joins TRBV12-3 or TRBV12-4 and TRBJ2-1; D possibly corresponds to TRBD2 (5 bases). The CDR3 totals 14 residues. V was cut by 5 bases and J by 5 bases, with 13 bases left in between.

Comments on this clonotype: One end of the junction does not line up with germline, which may come from a read error. V gene TRBV6-2 or TRBV6-3 combines with J gene TRBJ2-1, with D maybe TRBD2 (6 bases). The germline CDR1 and CDR2 sequences are MNHEY and SVGEGT. This CDR3 contains 15 residues. Here the CDR3 DNA reads TGTGCCAGCATTTACGGCGGGGCCACCTACAATGAGCAGTTCTTC. Its translation is CASIYGGATYNEQFF.